Sequencing of this T cell receptor beta chain was carried out in a study of CD8+ T cells in alopecia areata. In the study overall: Tofacitinib exposure lasted 6 to 18 months, followed by 6 months off drug.

This clone occurred a few times. As yet, its antigen is unknown. The study, taken as a whole, reports: Clonality in lesional scalp, especially alopecia totalis/universalis, exceeded that of normal scalp. Administration of tofacitinib significantly diminished scalp clonality and expanded CD8+ clones within the top 100.

The V end was cut by 2 bases, the J end by 5 bases, with 12 bases between. The CDR3 loop spans 14 amino acids. Germline V gene sequence: CDR1 SGHVS, CDR2 FNYEAQ. Treatment here: oral pan-JAK inhibitor, 5-10 mg twice daily. Specimens obtained from alopecia areata patients comprised lesional scalp punch biopsies and peripheral blood. As the sequencing template, cDNA was produced by extracting RNA and reverse transcribing it. Clones were read by immunoSEQ multiplex PCR, and TCRdb kept only the in-frame ones, dropping some. This table holds over 150,000 clones, 45% to 65% found once. The sample here was CD4+ T cells sorted from blood, taken at week 4, from a patient treated with tofacitinib. The chain uses TRBV7-6 and TRBJ1-1; D not resolved. The receptor was derived from a human donor with alopecia areata. The CDR3 bases are TGTGCCAGCAGCTTATCAGCTGGGGTAACTGAAGCTTTCTTT. Protein product: CASSLSAGVTEAFF.